The clone carrying this T cell receptor (beta chain) was counted between two and nine times. Its antigen is currently unknown. The TCR beta profiling, which covered VDJ combination and CDR3 sequence, was carried out using genomic DNA as the template. Each CDR3 protein is one row after TCRdb ran MiXCR on the reads. The sample lists roughly 200,000 distinct CDR3 sequences, 60% to 65% seen once, with roughly 29% in the top ten. This sample is part of a study of CD8+CD57+ T cells in acquired aplastic anemia. Study context: An average of 3.2 ug of DNA was obtained from sorted CD4+ and CD8+ cells. An average of about 9.8 million reads for CD4+ cells was obtained from healthy donors. Findings and limits, study-wide: The study identified 25 to 30 CD8+ CDR3 sequences shared by patients and controls. Patients and controls were not found to differ significantly in CD8+ Simpson's diversity.

This CDR3 is built from 12 residues. Between the trimmed V and J ends, which lost 4 bases and 5 bases, there was a span of 9 bases. CDR1 and CDR2 from the germline V gene are SQVTM and ANQGSEA. This sequence was found in a human donor in good health. The gene calls are TRBV29-1 and TRBJ2-1, with a tentative D call TRBD2 (6 bases). The sample taken for sequencing was sorted CD4+, CD8+, or CD8+CD57+ T cells (not recorded which) from PBMCs. The CDR3 bases are TGCAGCGTTGTTCGGGGGAACAATGAGCAGTTCTTC. It is translated as CSVVRGNNEQFF.